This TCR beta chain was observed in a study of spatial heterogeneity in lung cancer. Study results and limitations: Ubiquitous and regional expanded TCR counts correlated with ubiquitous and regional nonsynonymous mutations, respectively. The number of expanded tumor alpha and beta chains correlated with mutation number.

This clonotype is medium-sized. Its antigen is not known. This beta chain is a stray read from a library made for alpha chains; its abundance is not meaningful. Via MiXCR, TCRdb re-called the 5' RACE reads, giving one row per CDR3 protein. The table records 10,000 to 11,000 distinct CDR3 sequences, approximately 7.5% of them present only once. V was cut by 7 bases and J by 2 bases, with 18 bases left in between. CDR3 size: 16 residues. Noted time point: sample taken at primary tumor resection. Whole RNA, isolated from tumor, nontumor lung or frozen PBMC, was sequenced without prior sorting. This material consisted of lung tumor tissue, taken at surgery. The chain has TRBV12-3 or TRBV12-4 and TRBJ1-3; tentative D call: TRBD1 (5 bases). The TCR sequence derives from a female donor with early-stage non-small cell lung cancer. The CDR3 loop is CASTQRARGTGNTIYF. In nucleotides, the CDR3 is TGTGCCAGCACCCAGCGGGCGCGGGGGACTGGAAACACCATATATTTT.